This record covers a single T cell receptor beta chain. Its antigen specificity is not known. No quality values exist for individual bases; no much larger clone is one base distant. The CDR3 spans 11 residues, from the cysteine through the phenylalanine. Of all the DNA, just the CDR3 is kept, 33 bases in frame from base 1. Reading the germline V gene (reference sequence) gives CDR1 GTSNPN and CDR2 SVGIG. Trimming at the junction amounts to 5 bases on V and 8 bases on J, and the germline ends lie 10 bases apart. The source of the sample is a study of cytomegalovirus exposure and HLA in healthy donors (TCRdb year 2017). In terms of the full investigation: An earlier analysis of several hundred of the donors reported about 250 Gb of sequence data and around 110 million unique TCR beta sequences from 150 million to 200 million T cells. To decide whether each TCR beta V gene segment behaved as functional or pseudogenic, an earlier analysis of some 600 of the donors relied on high-throughput TCR beta sequencing. Class I and class II HLA loci were covered by the typing at four-digit resolution. Genome-wide SNP genotypes for about 55% of the roughly 670 donors were used in a later genetic analysis, which treated that subset as a discovery cohort. A separate validation cohort of about 110 different subjects was used in addition to the 666-subject first cohort. The study profiled the T cell repertoires of under 700 subjects by immunosequencing and related them to cytomegalovirus serostatus. In the later analysis, no new phenotypic data were used to find candidate immune exposures; instead, reliance was placed on TCR beta sequences and their occurrence across donors. The study aimed to test whether signatures of past pathogen exposure could be identified by cataloging public T cell receptors. An early release that covered 640 HLA-typed donors contained around 300 gigabases of sequencing data and roughly 84 million unique TCR sequences. To predict cytomegalovirus infection status, the study brought together high-throughput TCR immunosequencing, statistical association of individual TCRs with disease status, and machine learning. Every discovery cohort repertoire had been produced on one sequencing platform. Donor age, sex, ethnicity and CMV serostatus were compiled together with the repertoire data. The number of typed donors differed by locus: 629-630 for A, B, C, DRB1 and DQB1; 500 to 550 for DQA1; 606 for DPA1; and around 490 for DPB1. Among almost 400 genotyped donors of the cohort, an average of roughly 240,000 unique TCR beta nucleotide sequences were sequenced per donor, about a sixth of them non-productive. Because of strong linkage in the cohort, roughly five DR-DQ haplotypes were treated as single units for association and clustering. To study patterns of TCR occurrence, a later analysis re-analyzed previously published TCR beta repertoires from just over 650 donors and added high-resolution HLA genotyping. Of the 300 to 500 genotyped donors, less than 90% were placed in the genetic ancestry cluster associated with self-reported Caucasian donors.

Broad study findings and their caveats: In a later analysis, HLA-associated TCR beta chains were found to be more clonally expanded and to have lower generation probabilities than equally common non-associated chains. A cluster of highly shared sequence variants was judged likely to be a technical artifact of the sequencing pipeline. Assigning TCR associations to individual alleles was difficult when HLA alleles, especially DR and DQ, strongly co-occurred. Because HLA typing was missing for some donors at each locus, association tests included only the typed subset. Approximately 16 rarely observed V segments, including chromosome 9 orphons, were excluded from the earlier analysis of a few hundred of the donors because counts were too low. At a false discovery rate of 0.05, a later analysis linked under 20,000 TCR beta sequences to specific HLA alleles. The cohort was sequenced for TCR beta chains only, and without alpha or paired-chain data the features that could be detected were limited. According to a later genetic analysis, donors in an Asian-associated ancestry cluster had fewer N-insertions in productive TCRs than the approximately 670-donor mean. A later genetic analysis associated a missense DCLRE1C variant with V-gene and J-gene trimming of TCR beta chains, and an independent cohort replicated the association. Some IMGT-functional V segments, including TRBV6-2 and TRBV6-3, could not be distinguished by the 87-base-pair reads and were therefore excluded. According to the authors, the approach could potentially be generalized to other disease states and immunological phenotypes. Several of the top co-occurrence clusters appeared to be linked to parvovirus B19, influenza, CMV and Epstein-Barr virus, according to a later analysis. Correlated functional status among segregating V segments might be attributable to linkage disequilibrium, but an unknown experimental factor could not be ruled out. Roughly uniform sequencing depth across donors was assumed in presence/absence analyses, although this assumption may not hold. According to a later analysis, TCR association rates differed among HLA loci, with DRB1 alleles showing the most associated TCRs and HLA-C alleles showing the fewest. CMV serostatus was the only immune exposure information available for the cohort. The study listed around 160 TCR beta chains as associated with cytomegalovirus. In a later analysis, most CMV-associated TCR beta chains were found to appear HLA-restricted, with HLA associations seemingly driven largely by CMV exposure. While some public TCRs were present in many individuals, most TCR sequences turned up only very rarely across donors. In both the original and validation cohorts, the classifier was reported to diagnose cytomegalovirus status with high specificity and sensitivity. A further reported finding was that TCR beta sequences accurately predicted the HLA-A and HLA-B alleles for most subjects in the first cohort. An earlier analysis of several hundred of the donors showed that most TCR beta V segments appeared in productive rearrangements either about 87% or about 30% of the time, which broadly matched IMGT annotations. Three of the identified cytomegalovirus-associated TCR beta chains were confirmed in vitro to be specific for cytomegalovirus antigens.

The cohort was made up of 500 to 850 healthy bone marrow donors. Cohort members were all nominally healthy when sampled, although unrecorded immune exposures were likely present. The donor was CMV seropositive and belonged to the group of around 300 seropositive cohort members. A peripheral blood sample was provided by each donor, and peripheral blood mononuclear cells were used for TCR beta sequencing. Genomic DNA was extracted from the blood cell samples with the Qiagen DNeasy Blood Extraction Kit. The library was produced with the immunoSEQ multiplex PCR assay. The multiplex PCR relied on a mix of 60 forward primers for TCR Vbeta segments and 13 reverse primers for TCR Jbeta segments. The CDR3 region of rearranged TCR beta genes was amplified from genomic DNA with a multiplex PCR assay. Amplified TCR beta libraries were sequenced as 87-base-pair reads on the Illumina HiSeq System. The authors' analysis ran thus. A later analysis counted approximately 84 million unique TCR beta chains across the 666 repertoires, and 10 million to 11 million of these chains were shared by at least two donors. A nearest-neighbor algorithm error-corrected the raw reads and collapsed the reads into unique sequences, merging closely related sequences to remove PCR and sequencing errors. Alignment of CDR3 sequences to IMGT reference sequences was used to assign V, D and J gene segments. Each retained sequence needed at least a six-nucleotide match to both a V gene segment and a J gene segment. A rearrangement was called productive if the CDR3 had no stop codons and remained in frame with V and J, and every other rearrangement was called non-productive. Following IMGT convention, CDR3 was defined as the stretch from the second conserved V-encoded cysteine to the conserved J-encoded phenylalanine. The earlier analysis of approximately 590 of the donors excluded any sequence lacking an unambiguous match to a single V gene segment. In an earlier analysis of 587 of the donors, a V segment was called functional when productive rearrangements were above 56.7%, and segregating when the standard deviation between donors exceeded 5%. A statistical classification framework was built to diagnose cytomegalovirus status from the catalog of TCR beta chain sequences. A later analysis assigned V and J genes by comparing TCR nucleotide sequences with IMGT/GENE-DB human TR gene sequences. In a later analysis, CDR3 sequences and most-parsimonious VDJ recombination scenarios were assigned using the TCRdist pipeline. In a later analysis, each TCR beta chain was defined by its CDR3 amino acid sequence together with its V-gene family, and reads without a unique V-gene family were excluded. As a way to deal with suspected cross-contamination and a sequencing artifact, a later analysis dropped hundreds of nucleotide sequences that were highly shared and had low generation probability. In a later analysis, a clonal expansion index for each public chain was calculated from normalized within-repertoire ranks of inferred template counts. A later analysis computed generation probabilities with a VDJ recombination model fitted to out-of-frame rearrangements, and checked the results against IGoR. Hypergeometric tests were used in a later analysis to score TCR-TCR, TCR-HLA and TCR-CMV co-occurrence, with a repertoire-size bias correction applied to the TCR pairs. A later analysis estimated false discovery rates by permuting HLA or CMV assignments 20 times. In a later analysis, co-occurring TCRs were grouped with DBSCAN, and TCRdist sequence similarity was added when clustering was performed within HLA-allele-positive subsets. Repertoires with fewer than 30,000 or more than 120,000 public chains were left out of co-occurrence clustering, as were five repertoires with anomalous nucleotide sharing. As stored in TCRdb, this immuneACCESS dataset retains in-frame rearrangements with V and J assigned. A fraction of the clones does not appear; measured against another copy, unresolved V genes explain less than half of the discrepancy, and the remainder lacks a known reason. V and J calls plus clone size are reproduced from that table; the DNA served to infer D and trimming. This sample holds about 160,000 clones; 79% were observed only once. The ten largest account for around 6.5% of the sample.

Material: PBMCs. This receptor was obtained from a man between 50 and 59 years old in good health and CMV-seropositive. This chain is built from TRBV30 and TRBJ1-5; a tentative D call is TRBD1 (5 bases match). This receptor carries the CDR3 CAWGRAEPQHF. The base sequence is TGTGCCTGGGGCAGGGCTGAGCCCCAGCATTTT. Here the CDR3 is joined to the reference TRBV30 and TRBJ1-5 genes, and the full variable domain is: SQTIHQWPATLVQPVGSPLSLECTVEGTSNPNLYWYRQAAGRGLQLLFYSVGIGQISSEVPQNLSASRPQDRQFILSSKKLLLSDSGFYLCAWGRAEPQHFGDGTRLSIL.